Listed below are T cell receptor beta chains from one sample, sequenced in a study of T-cell reconstitution after alpha-beta-depleted transplantation in children. A single record per CDR3 protein comes from TCRdb applying MiXCR to the PCR reads. The sample has roughly 590,000 distinct CDR3 sequences, 16% seen once; the top ten hold approximately 1%. This specimen consisted of PBMCs from the stem cell graft donor, obtained from the stem cell graft. The receptors were gathered from a human donor who donated a stem cell graft to a child with acute myeloid leukemia. Both conserved end residues are trimmed from each CDR3.

j_gene | v_gene | CDR3aa
TRBJ1-2 | TRBV7-9 | ASSLRQGSGGYT
TRBJ2-1 | TRBV12-3/TRBV12-4 | ASVIAVSYNEQF
TRBJ2-2 | TRBV12-3/TRBV12-4 | ASSSTSAYTGELF
TRBJ1-1 | TRBV12-3/TRBV12-4 | ASSPGQGTSDTEAF
TRBJ2-5 | TRBV7-2 | ASSGFGGDQETQY
TRBJ1-4 | TRBV6-5 | ASSYVDRGEKLF
TRBJ2-3 | TRBV12-3/TRBV12-4 | ASSLRLGVGSTDTQY
TRBJ1-2 | TRBV20-1 | SARVRGGRYGYT
TRBJ1-1 | TRBV2 | ASSGIMNTEAF
TRBJ2-3 | TRBV20-1 | SARNLLLTDTQY
TRBJ2-1 | TRBV9 | ASSPLPPANEQF
TRBJ1-4 | TRBV12-3/TRBV12-4 | ASSLGQGSLEKLF
TRBJ2-1 | TRBV6-2/TRBV6-3 | ASRPRRGDKRDEQF
TRBJ2-7 | TRBV4-3 | ASSQNVNYEQY
TRBJ2-1 | TRBV9 | ASSVAEGGSYNEQF
TRBJ1-2 | TRBV12-3/TRBV12-4 | ASTTAGAGGYT
TRBJ2-6 | TRBV20-1 | SASTAGANVLT
TRBJ2-3 | TRBV4-3 | ASSQTTGTSTDTQY
TRBJ2-1 | TRBV29-1 | SVVYRGDNEQF
TRBJ1-2 | TRBV7-8 | ASSGHESAVNYGYT
TRBJ2-6 | TRBV12-3/TRBV12-4 | ASSPGTGVPGANVLT
TRBJ2-5 | TRBV29-1 | SVNKAGLQETQY
TRBJ2-2 | TRBV19 | ATAVRLAGVLNTGELF
TRBJ2-7 | TRBV20-1 | SARLTTGRNEQY
TRBJ1-1 | TRBV20-1 | SAFRGPYIEAF
TRBJ2-2 | TRBV24-1 | ATSLTGVNTGELF
TRBJ2-7 | TRBV7-8 | ASSLTPGIDEQY
TRBJ2-7 | TRBV20-1 | SARGVERVQY
TRBJ2-5 | TRBV7-9 | ASSRVLQGRPETQY
TRBJ2-3 | TRBV20-1 | SAARAVSTDTQY
TRBJ2-3 | TRBV25-1 | ASSELAGVTDTQY
TRBJ2-7 | TRBV20-1 | SAYSTYQQY
TRBJ2-1 | TRBV9 | ASSPGGRGRYNEQF
TRBJ2-2 | TRBV5-1 | ASSRQGTIRNTGELF
TRBJ2-5 | TRBV20-1 | SADPGQGSSTSGETQY
TRBJ1-5 | TRBV5-6 | ASSFMGQVRQPQH